This TCR beta chain was documented in a study of T cells after yellow fever vaccination. Study at large: The fractions with low cell numbers were processed using SMART-Seq v4 Ultra Low Input.

One entry per CDR3 protein, called by TCRdb with MiXCR from the 5' RACE reads. This repertoire shows tens of thousands of distinct CDR3 sequences, 7.3% found once; its top ten account for about 27%. This clonotype was observed a few times. As yet, its antigen is unknown. General observations from the study: Researchers noted that a small share of clonotypes showed up in both CD4 and CD8 compartments.

This specimen was CD8+ T cells sorted from PBMCs, taken approximately 11 days after the first yellow fever vaccination. The receptor was derived from a man between 18 and 29 years old who received the YFV17D yellow fever vaccine.

Written as DNA, the CDR3 is TGTGCCAGCAGCTCTTTCGGGGGGCGGCCCTATGGCTACACCTTC. The encoded protein is CASSSFGGRPYGYTF. The rearrangement links TRBV5-4 to TRBJ1-2, with TRBD1 as a possible D gene (6 bases). Looked up from germline, CDR1 is SGHNT and CDR2 is YYREEE (reference sequence). There are 15 residues in the CDR3. V was trimmed by 3 bases and J by 4 bases, leaving 16 bases between them.